The 29 T cell receptor beta chains reported below all come from one sample, sequenced in a study of cytomegalovirus exposure and HLA in healthy donors (dated by TCRdb to 2016 to 2017). Library preparation employed the immunoSEQ multiplex PCR assay. Sourced from immuneACCESS, this table was stored by TCRdb with only in-frame sequences that have V and J called. A share of the clones is absent; for the studies checked, an unresolved V gene accounts for under half, and the remainder has no known explanation. Across this sample there are some 66,000 clones, with approximately 96% seen only once. Of the sample, around 1.6% falls within the top ten clones. Sequencing was done on a sample of PBMCs. These receptors were obtained from a woman aged 18-30 years in good health and CMV-seropositive.

The chain links TRBV4-2 to TRBJ1-5, with D tentatively TRBD1 (6 bases). CDR3 length: 19 residues. The germline V gene has CDR1 LGHNA and CDR2 YNFKEQ. V was cut by 3 bases and J by 0 bases, with 21 bases left in between. CDR3 coding DNA: TGTGCCAGCAGCCACGGAGGGGGGGCAGGGGATAATAGCAATCAGCCCCAGCATTTT. It specifies CASSHGGGAGDNSNQPQHF.

CDR3 protein: CASSPYGTGENTEAFF. The CDR3 region has the DNA TGTGCCAGCAGTCCCTATGGGACAGGGGAGAACACTGAAGCTTTCTTT. The genes are TRBV27 and TRBJ1-1; TRBD1 matches 10 bases. This CDR3 comprises 16 residues. Germline V lookup: CDR1 MNHEY, CDR2 SMNVEV (reference sequence). Trimming removed 5 bases from V and 1 base from J; junction bases left unmatched: 7.

The CDR3 is CATSKGQIADTQYF. The CDR3 DNA follows: TGTGCCACCAGCAAGGGACAGATCGCAGATACGCAGTATTTT. The chain carries TRBV15 and TRBJ2-3; TRBD1 aligns across 7 bases. Germline V gives CDR1 LNHNV, CDR2 YYDKDF (reference sequence). The ends lost 4 bases at V and 4 bases at J; junction bases unmatched: 5. This CDR3 region has 14 residues.

This clone was observed a single time. V usage is TRBV18 and J usage is TRBJ2-5; 11 positions agree with TRBD2. J gave up 2 bases and V 7 bases, and 6 bases lay outside the gene matches. The CDR3 sequence is 15 residues long. The germline V gene encodes CDR1 KGHSH and CDR2 LQKENI. The CDR3 here is CASFRLAGKQETQYF. The CDR3 DNA reads TGTGCCAGCTTTCGACTAGCGGGAAAACAAGAGACCCAGTACTTC.

The V and J genes are TRBV14 and TRBJ2-1; the match to TRBD2 covers 8 bases. Trimming removed 1 base from V and 0 bases from J; junction bases left unmatched: 5. Germline V lookup: CDR1 SGHDN, CDR2 FVKESK. CDR3 size: 17 residues. The DNA of the CDR3 is TGTGCCAGCAGCCAAGTAGGGGGACTAGACTCCTACAATGAGCAGTTCTTC. Its translation is CASSQVGGLDSYNEQFF.

This chain joins TRBV6-4 and TRBJ2-6, with D possibly matching TRBD1 (6 bases). CDR3 length equals 16 residues. Germline CDR1 MRHNA, CDR2 SNTAGT. V was pared by 3 bases and J by 0 bases, with 9 bases between. The CDR3 loop is CASSERQASGANVLTF. The DNA of the CDR3 is TGTGCCAGCAGTGAAAGACAGGCCTCTGGGGCCAACGTCCTGACTTTC.

The chain carries TRBV27 and TRBJ2-7, with a possible D match to TRBD1 (5 bases). In germline, CDR1 is MNHEY, CDR2 SMNVEV (reference sequence). The CDR3 extends over 12 amino acids. With 6 bases removed from V and 2 bases from J, the gap between germline ends came to 8 bases. The CDR3 region has the DNA TGTGCCAGCAGGGGGCCGACCTACGAGCAGTACTTC. Amino acid sequence: CASRGPTYEQYF.

The V and J genes are TRBV28 and TRBJ2-7; the match to TRBD1 covers 7 bases. The CDR3 sequence is 15 residues long. The ends lost 7 bases at V and 5 bases at J; junction bases unmatched: 14. Per germline, CDR1 MDHEN and CDR2 SYDVKM. For the CDR3, the DNA is TGTGCCAGCACCCCCTCGGACAGGATACCCCACGAGCAGTACTTC. Translation: CASTPSDRIPHEQYF.

The chain combines TRBV5-4 with TRBJ2-1; D is unresolved. Germline V lookup: CDR1 SGHNT, CDR2 YYREEE (reference sequence). V was pared by 4 bases and J by 7 bases, with 9 bases between. The CDR3 runs 12 residues. CDR3 sequence: CASSPRVNEQFF. CDR3 in DNA: TGTGCCAGCAGCCCCCGAGTTAATGAGCAGTTCTTC.

The chain is built from TRBV4-2 and TRBJ2-7, with 14 bases fitting TRBD2. The V and J ends lost 4 bases and 3 bases, in that order; junction bases with no gene match: 2. This CDR3 has 15 amino acids. Germline-derived CDR1 and CDR2 are LGHNA and YNFKEQ. CDR3 amino acids: CASSPGLAGVYEQYF. The CDR3 DNA is TGTGCCAGCAGCCCGGGACTAGCGGGAGTCTACGAGCAGTACTTC.

The rearrangement joins TRBV19 to TRBJ2-1, with 11 bases that match TRBD2. V was pared by 10 bases and J by 5 bases, with 7 bases of the junction left unmatched. This CDR3 spans 14 amino acids. Looked up from germline, CDR1 is LNHDA and CDR2 is SQIVND (reference sequence). The CDR3 reads CATRIAGGNNEQFF. The CDR3, as DNA: TGTGCCACTAGGATAGCGGGAGGGAACAATGAGCAGTTCTTC.

The rearrangement uses TRBV6-4 and TRBJ2-1, with 11 nucleotides matching TRBD2. This CDR3 has 15 residues. Germline V gene sequence: CDR1 MRHNA, CDR2 SNTAGT. J gave up 6 bases and V 4 bases, and 5 bases lay outside the gene matches. The CDR3 DNA is TGTGCCAGCAGTGGAAAGACTAGCGGGATCAATGAGCAGTTCTTC. Translated, it gives CASSGKTSGINEQFF.

The CDR3 DNA follows: TGTGCCAGCAGCTGGACCCTACTAGCGGGGCACACCGGGGAGCTGTTTTTT. This translates into CASSWTLLAGHTGELFF. V and J are TRBV11-2 and TRBJ2-2, with TRBD2 identical over 10 bases. This CDR3 is 17 amino acids long. After removal of 4 bases from V and 3 bases from J, the junction contained 8 bases not matched to a gene. Germline V CDR1 and CDR2: SGHAT, FQNNGV.

The CDR3 sequence is CAISELPGTARSGGNTIYF. CDR3 bases: TGTGCCATCAGTGAGCTCCCCGGGACAGCTCGATCTGGGGGAAACACCATATATTTT. The chain carries TRBV10-3 and TRBJ1-3; 7 bases map to TRBD1. This CDR3 spans 19 amino acids. The germline CDR1 and CDR2 sequences are ENHRY and SYGVKD. V shed 2 bases, J shed 4 bases, and the junction held 17 bases outside the gene matches.

V is TRBV27 and J is TRBJ2-5; D is perhaps TRBD1 (6 bases). Germline V gene data show CDR1 as MNHEY and CDR2 as SMNVEV (reference sequence). Trimming shortened V by 7 bases and J by 4 bases, and 13 bases separated the two germline ends. The CDR3 is made up of 13 amino acids. Written as DNA, the CDR3 is TGTGCCAGCAAAAAGGCAGGGGTAGAGACCCAGTACTTC. It is translated as CASKKAGVETQYF.

V gene TRBV5-4 combines with J gene TRBJ1-2, with D maybe TRBD1 (5 bases). The CDR3 is 13 amino acids. Per germline, CDR1 SGHNT and CDR2 YYREEE (reference sequence). Trimming removed 4 bases at V and 8 bases at J, with 15 bases between. CDR3 in amino acids: CASSPRASMGYTF. The CDR3 DNA sequence: TGTGCCAGCAGCCCCAGGGCCTCTATGGGCTACACCTTC.

With respect to this clone: The germline gene is not matched at one end of the junction; a read error may be the cause. The chain recombines TRBV7-7 with TRBJ2-1; maybe TRBD1 (6 bases). CDR3 length: 17 amino acids. The germline V gene has CDR1 SSHAT and CDR2 FNYEAQ (reference sequence). The CDR3 DNA follows: TGTGCTAGCAGCTTTGGGACACCCGAGAGCTCCTACAATGAGCAGTTCTTC. Residues: CASSFGTPESSYNEQFF. The full variable domain, rest sourced from reference TRBV7-7 and TRBJ2-1, is GAGVSQSPRYKVTKRGQDVTLRCDPISSHATLYWYQQALGQGPEFLTYFNYEAQPDKSGLPSDRFSAERPEGSISTLTIQRTEQRDSAMYRCASSFGTPESSYNEQFFGPGTRLTVL.

J is TRBJ2-6 and V is TRBV19; D is ambiguous. V lost 3 bases and J lost 1, with 7 bases in between. This CDR3 has 15 residues. The germline V gene has CDR1 LNHDA and CDR2 SQIVND (reference sequence). CDR3 sequence (DNA): TGTGCCAGTAGTATCCCGGGTTCTGGGGCCAACGTCCTGACTTTC. Its translation is CASSIPGSGANVLTF.

The table lists this clone with a count of one. J is TRBJ1-4 and V is TRBV4-2; TRBD1 might be the D (6 bases). V was shortened by 1 base and J by 4 bases, with 10 bases between the two germline ends. Looked up from germline, CDR1 is LGHNA and CDR2 is YNFKEQ. This CDR3 has 15 residues. Here the CDR3 DNA reads TGTGCCAGCAGCCAAGGGACAGAGCTTAATGAAAAACTGTTTTTT. Its protein product is CASSQGTELNEKLFF.

The chain is built from TRBV4-2 and TRBJ2-5; TRBD2 agrees at 9 bases. The CDR3 loop spans 19 amino acids. With 4 bases clipped from V and 8 bases from J, the junction kept 23 bases outside the gene matches. Germline values: CDR1 LGHNA, CDR2 YNFKEQ. The CDR3 region has the DNA TGTGCCAGCAGCCTCCTGATGTCTAGCGGGACGGGGGATTTGGGTACCCAGTACTTC. Residues: CASSLLMSSGTGDLGTQYF.

This clone was counted a few times. The chain joins TRBV28 to TRBJ2-5; D gene ambiguous. The germline gives CDR1 MDHEN, CDR2 SYDVKM. V lost 3 bases to trimming and J lost 2 bases, with 4 bases between them. This CDR3 is built from 12 residues. CDR3 DNA sequence: TGTGCCAGCAGTTTCGGTCAAGAGACCCAGTACTTC. Its translation: CASSFGQETQYF. The whole variable domain, filled in from reference TRBV28 and TRBJ2-5, reads DVKVTQSSRYLVKRTGEKVFLECVQDMDHENMFWYRQDPGLGLRLIYFSYDVKMKEKGDIPEGYSVSREKKERFSLILESASTNQTSMYLCASSFGQETQYFGPGTRLLVL.

V is TRBV10-3 and J is TRBJ2-1; 10 bases align to TRBD2. Germline-derived CDR1 and CDR2 are ENHRY and SYGVKD. This CDR3 spans 14 amino acids. V gave up 7 bases and J gave up 9 bases; unmatched junction bases: 9. This chain's CDR3 is CAIKGASGSVEQFF. In DNA, the CDR3 is TGTGCCATCAAGGGGGCTAGCGGGAGTGTTGAGCAGTTCTTC.

The V gene is TRBV5-6, the J gene TRBJ2-7; 7 nucleotides agree with TRBD1. Germline V gene data show CDR1 as SGHDT and CDR2 as YYEEEE. The V and J ends lost 4 bases and 4 bases, in that order; junction bases with no gene match: 14. The CDR3 sequence is 16 residues long. CDR3 DNA: TGTGCCAGCAGCGCCCCGCCCGGGACAGAGACGTACGAGCAGTACTTC. Amino acids: CASSAPPGTETYEQYF.

The rearrangement links TRBV28 to TRBJ2-7; D is unresolved. Trimming shortened V by 3 bases and J by 0 bases, and 9 bases separated the two germline ends. The CDR3 contains 14 residues. Per germline, CDR1 MDHEN and CDR2 SYDVKM. The CDR3 loop is CASSFPTSSYEQYF. In DNA form, the CDR3 reads TGTGCCAGCAGTTTCCCGACAAGCTCCTACGAGCAGTACTTC.

CDR3 in amino acids: CSVSDLQGEKLFF. As DNA, the CDR3 is TGCAGCGTATCGGACCTCCAGGGTGAAAAACTGTTTTTT. This sequence joins TRBV29-1 and TRBJ1-4; possibly TRBD1 for D (5 bases). The CDR3 runs 13 residues. Trimming pared 6 bases from V and 7 bases from J, leaving 15 bases between. Germline V gives CDR1 SQVTM, CDR2 ANQGSEA. The complete variable domain, with remaining parts taken from reference TRBV29-1 and TRBJ1-4, reads SAVISQKPSRDICQRGTSLTIQCQVDSQVTMMFWYRQQPGQSLTLIATANQGSEATYESGFVIDKFPISRPNLTFSTLTVSNMSPEDSSIYLCSVSDLQGEKLFFGSGTQLSVL.

The chain employs TRBV18 and TRBJ1-2; D may be TRBD1 (5 bases). The ends were cut back, 1 base at V and 7 bases at J, with 13 bases in the middle. The length of the CDR3 is 14 residues. Germline V gene data show CDR1 as KGHSH and CDR2 as LQKENI. CDR3 DNA: TGTGCCAGCTCACCACTCCCGGGGGAGGGTGGCTACACCTTC. Its translation: CASSPLPGEGGYTF.

The CDR3 is CASSYDGTGNQPQHF. The CDR3 region has the DNA TGTGCCAGCAGTTACGATGGGACAGGGAATCAGCCCCAGCATTTT. This chain joins TRBV6-5 and TRBJ1-5; 9 bases agree with TRBD1. V shed 2 bases, J shed 4 bases, and the junction held 3 bases outside the gene matches. This CDR3 has 15 residues. Per germline, CDR1 MNHEY and CDR2 SVGAGI.

V and J are TRBV6-5 and TRBJ2-7, with TRBD2 matching over 13 bases. The length of the CDR3 is 15 residues. Looked up from germline, CDR1 is MNHEY and CDR2 is SVGAGI. V was pared by 4 bases and J by 0 bases, with 0 bases of the junction left unmatched. As DNA, the CDR3 is TGTGCCAGCAGTTGGACTAGCGGGGGCTCCTACGAGCAGTACTTC. Translating gives CASSWTSGGSYEQYF.

DNA of the CDR3: TGTGCCAGCAGTTCGGGACACAAAAACATTCAGTACTTC. Translation gives CASSSGHKNIQYF. The chain links TRBV27 to TRBJ2-4; tentatively, D is TRBD1 (6 bases). The germline V and J ends were trimmed by 4 bases and 3 bases, with 7 bases remaining between them. This CDR3 is 13 amino acids long. Per the germline V gene, CDR1 is MNHEY and CDR2 is SMNVEV (reference sequence).